Below are 13 T cell receptor beta chains sequenced from a single sample in a study of blood T cell repertoires in COVID-19. Sequencing was performed with immunoSEQ multiplex PCR; in TCRdb, only in-frame clones are kept and a portion is missing. The sample has approximately 35,000 clones, roughly 85% seen once. Source material: peripheral blood. These TCRs come from a man in his 60s with active COVID-19.

The gene calls are TRBV28 and TRBJ1-1; TRBD1 matches 7 bases. In germline, CDR1 is MDHEN, CDR2 SYDVKM. The CDR3 is made up of 14 amino acids. The V segment lost 2 bases and the J segment 12 bases; nucleotides outside the gene matches: 12. The chain's CDR3 is CASSLKGAPIGSFF. Written as DNA, the CDR3 is TGTGCCAGCAGTTTAAAGGGGGCGCCGATTGGGTCTTTCTTT.

The chain uses TRBV6-6 and TRBJ1-4, with TRBD1 identical over 7 bases. The J segment lost 4 bases and the V segment lost 6 bases, leaving 5 bases of the junction unmatched. Germline assignment: CDR1 MNHNY and CDR2 SVGAGI (reference sequence). This CDR3 spans 14 amino acids. The CDR3 region is CASRTGNGNEKLFF. CDR3 coding DNA: TGTGCCAGCAGGACAGGGAACGGTAATGAAAAACTGTTTTTT.

The chain has TRBV9 and TRBJ2-3; D may be TRBD2 (7 bases). The length of the CDR3 is 16 residues. CDR1 and CDR2 (germline): SGDLS, YYNGEE. V was shortened by 0 bases and J by 5 bases, with 16 bases between the two germline ends. As DNA, the CDR3 is TGTGCCAGCAGCGTAGGGGCAGGGGAGGGCAGAGATACGCAGTATTTT. Its translation is CASSVGAGEGRDTQYF.

V and J are TRBV7-3 and TRBJ2-1; 10 nucleotides line up with TRBD2. Germline assignment: CDR1 SGHTA and CDR2 FQGTGA. This CDR3 comprises 16 residues. J lost 2 bases, V lost 5 bases, and 6 bases had no gene match. The CDR3 sequence is CASSHQSGRAYNEQFF. The CDR3 DNA sequence: TGTGCCAGCAGCCATCAAAGCGGGAGGGCCTACAATGAGCAGTTCTTC.

This clone was recorded only once. V gene TRBV10-3 combines with J gene TRBJ1-5; 9 nucleotides align to TRBD1. This CDR3 has 18 amino acids. The germline gives CDR1 ENHRY, CDR2 SYGVKD. The ends lost 6 bases at V and 0 bases at J; junction bases unmatched: 12. This CDR3 is CAISDPGQGSYSNQPQHF. CDR3 nucleotide sequence: TGTGCCATCAGCGATCCGGGACAGGGATCGTATAGCAATCAGCCCCAGCATTTT.

The chain carries TRBV5-1 and TRBJ2-2; possible D gene TRBD1, 6 bases. The CDR3 contains 15 residues. Germline V gene sequence: CDR1 SGHRS, CDR2 YFSETQ. Between the trimmed V and J ends, which lost 4 bases and 8 bases, there was a span of 18 bases. DNA for the CDR3: TGCGCCAGCAGCCCACCCCTCACAGGGTCGGGGGAGCTGTTTTTT. Translating gives CASSPPLTGSGELFF.

The gene calls are TRBV3-1 (or the pseudogene TRBV3-2) and TRBJ1-1; 7 nucleotides align to TRBD1. This CDR3 region has 15 residues. Trimming cost V 6 bases and J 0 bases; bases outside gene matches: 7. Germline V lookup: CDR1 LGHDT, CDR2 YNNKEL (reference sequence). The CDR3 DNA follows: TGTGCCAGCAGACAGGGGATCTCCATGAACACTGAAGCTTTCTTT. Its translation is CASRQGISMNTEAFF.

The rearrangement uses TRBV5-4 and TRBJ2-1, with D possibly being TRBD1 (5 bases). Trimming pared 4 bases from V and 9 bases from J, leaving 11 bases between. Germline assignment: CDR1 SGHNT and CDR2 YYREEE (reference sequence). The CDR3 runs to 12 residues. The CDR3 loop is CASSKTESEQFF. The CDR3 DNA is TGTGCCAGCAGCAAGACAGAGAGTGAGCAGTTCTTC.

The chain links TRBV27 to TRBJ1-4, with D maybe TRBD1 (5 bases). Germline CDR1 and CDR2: MNHEY and SMNVEV (reference sequence). Trimming cost V 6 bases and J 0 bases, with 14 bases left between them. The CDR3 loop spans 16 amino acids. The CDR3 coding sequence is TGTGCCAGCAGATTCAGGGCTGTTGCAACTAATGAAAAACTGTTTTTT. This sequence encodes CASRFRAVATNEKLFF.

This clone was detected only once. The chain combines TRBV25-1 with TRBJ2-1; D remains ambiguous. The CDR3 consists of 14 residues. Trimming pared 2 bases from V and 7 bases from J, leaving 12 bases between. Germline V gives CDR1 MGHDK, CDR2 SYGVNS. CDR3 DNA sequence: TGTGCCAGCAGTGAACAGTCCCTGAAGAATGAGCAGTTCTTC. Residues: CASSEQSLKNEQFF.

This rearrangement joins TRBV19 to TRBJ2-7, with 8 bases that match TRBD2. There are 15 residues in the CDR3. V lost 7 bases, J lost 6 bases, and 14 bases stayed unmatched. CDR1 and CDR2 from the germline V gene are LNHDA and SQIVND (reference sequence). CDR3 residues: CASTPTSGSRGEQYF. The DNA for the CDR3 is TGTGCCAGTACCCCTACTAGCGGCTCCCGTGGCGAGCAGTACTTC.

The chain recombines TRBV19 with TRBJ2-7; TRBD2 matches at 7 bases. J lost 0 bases, V lost 4 bases, and 6 bases had no gene match. The CDR3 has 15 residues. Per germline, CDR1 LNHDA and CDR2 SQIVND (reference sequence). The CDR3: CASSREAGLSYEQYV. The CDR3, as DNA: TGTGCCAGTAGTAGGGAAGCGGGGCTCTCCTACGAGCAGTACGTC.

The V call is TRBV5-1, the J call TRBJ2-3; TRBD2 might be the D (5 bases). With 6 bases removed from V and 6 bases from J, the gap between germline ends came to 17 bases. CDR3 length: 14 residues. Germline CDR1 SGHRS, CDR2 YFSETQ. CDR3 region: CASIASYSGDTQYF. CDR3 DNA sequence: TGCGCCAGCATAGCGTCCTATTCCGGGGATACGCAGTATTTT.